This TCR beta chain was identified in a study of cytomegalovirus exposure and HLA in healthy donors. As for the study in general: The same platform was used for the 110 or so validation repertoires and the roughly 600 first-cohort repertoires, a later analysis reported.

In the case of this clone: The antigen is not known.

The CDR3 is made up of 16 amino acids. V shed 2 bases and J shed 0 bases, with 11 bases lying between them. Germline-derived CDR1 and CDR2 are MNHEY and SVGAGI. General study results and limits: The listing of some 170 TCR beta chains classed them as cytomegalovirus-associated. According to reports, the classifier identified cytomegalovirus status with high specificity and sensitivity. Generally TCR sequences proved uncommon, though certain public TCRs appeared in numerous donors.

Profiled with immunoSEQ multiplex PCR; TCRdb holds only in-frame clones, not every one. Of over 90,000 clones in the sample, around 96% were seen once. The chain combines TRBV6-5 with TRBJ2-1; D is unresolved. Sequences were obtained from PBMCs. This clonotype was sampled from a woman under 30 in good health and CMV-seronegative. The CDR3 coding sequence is TGTGCCAGCAGTTACCAAGCACTAAGCTCCTACAATGAGCAGTTCTTC. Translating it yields CASSYQALSSYNEQFF.